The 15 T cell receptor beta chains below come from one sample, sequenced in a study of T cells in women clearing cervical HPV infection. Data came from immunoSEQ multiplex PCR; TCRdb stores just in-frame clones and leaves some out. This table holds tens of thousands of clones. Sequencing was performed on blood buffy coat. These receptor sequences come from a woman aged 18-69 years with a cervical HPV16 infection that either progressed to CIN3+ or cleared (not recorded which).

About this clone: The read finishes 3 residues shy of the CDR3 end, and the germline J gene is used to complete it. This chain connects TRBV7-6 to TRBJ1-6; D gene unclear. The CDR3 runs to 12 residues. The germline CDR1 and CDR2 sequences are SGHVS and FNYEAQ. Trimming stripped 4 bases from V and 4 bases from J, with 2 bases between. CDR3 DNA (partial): TGTGCCAGCAGCTCGTATAATTCACCC. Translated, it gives CASSSYNSP. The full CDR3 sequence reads CASSSYNSPLHF.

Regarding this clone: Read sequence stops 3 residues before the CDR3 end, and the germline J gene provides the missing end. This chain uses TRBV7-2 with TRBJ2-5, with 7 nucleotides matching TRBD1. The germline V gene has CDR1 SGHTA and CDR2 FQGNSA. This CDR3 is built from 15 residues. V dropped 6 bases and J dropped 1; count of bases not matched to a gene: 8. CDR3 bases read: TGTGCCAGCAGTATCATGGGGACAGCCCAAGAGACC. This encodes CASSIMGTAQET. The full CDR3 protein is CASSIMGTAQETQYF.

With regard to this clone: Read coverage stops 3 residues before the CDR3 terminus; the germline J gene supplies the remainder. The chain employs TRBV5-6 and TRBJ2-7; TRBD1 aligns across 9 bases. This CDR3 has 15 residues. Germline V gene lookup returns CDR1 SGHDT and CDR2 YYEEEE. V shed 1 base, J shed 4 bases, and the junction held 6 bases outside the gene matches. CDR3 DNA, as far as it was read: TGTGCCAGCAGCTTGTTGGGACAGGGTGGGTACGAG. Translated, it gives CASSLLGQGGYE. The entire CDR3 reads CASSLLGQGGYEQYF.

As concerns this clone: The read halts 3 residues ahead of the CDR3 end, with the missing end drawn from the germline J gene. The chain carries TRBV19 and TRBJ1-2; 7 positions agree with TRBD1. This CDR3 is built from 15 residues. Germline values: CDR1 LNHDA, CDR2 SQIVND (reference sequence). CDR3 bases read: TGTGCCAGTAGTATAGGGACAGGTAAACTCTACGAC. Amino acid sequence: CASSIGTGKLYD. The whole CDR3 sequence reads CASSIGTGKLYDYTF.

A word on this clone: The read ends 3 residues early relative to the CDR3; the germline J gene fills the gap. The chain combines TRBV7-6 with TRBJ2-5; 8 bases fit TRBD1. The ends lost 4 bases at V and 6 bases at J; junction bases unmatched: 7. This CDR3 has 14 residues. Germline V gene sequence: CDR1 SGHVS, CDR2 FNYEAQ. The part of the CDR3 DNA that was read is TGTGCCAGCAGCTACCCCGGACAGGGTCAGACC. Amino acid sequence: CASSYPGQGQT. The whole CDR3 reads CASSYPGQGQTQYF.

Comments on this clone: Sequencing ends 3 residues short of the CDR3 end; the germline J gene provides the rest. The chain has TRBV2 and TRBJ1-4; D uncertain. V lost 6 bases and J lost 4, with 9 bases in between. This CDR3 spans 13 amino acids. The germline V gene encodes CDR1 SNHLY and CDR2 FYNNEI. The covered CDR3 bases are TGTGCCAGCAGGCGGGGATTTAATGAAAAA. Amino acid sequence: CASRRGFNEK. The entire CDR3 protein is CASRRGFNEKLFF.

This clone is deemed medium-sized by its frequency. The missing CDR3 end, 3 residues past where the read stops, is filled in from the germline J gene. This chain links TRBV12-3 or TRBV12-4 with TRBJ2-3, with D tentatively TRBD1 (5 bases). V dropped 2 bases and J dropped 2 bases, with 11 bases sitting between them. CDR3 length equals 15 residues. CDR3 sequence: CASSLLDTPTDTQYF. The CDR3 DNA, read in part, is TGTGCCAGCAGTTTATTGGACACTCCCACAGATACG.

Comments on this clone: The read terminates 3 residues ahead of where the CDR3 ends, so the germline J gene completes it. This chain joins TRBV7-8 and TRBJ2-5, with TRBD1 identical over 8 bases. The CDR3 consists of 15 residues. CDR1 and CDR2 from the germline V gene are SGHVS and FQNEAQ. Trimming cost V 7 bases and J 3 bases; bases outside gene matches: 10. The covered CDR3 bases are TGTGCCAGCATTGAGCTGACAGGGGACGAAGAGACC. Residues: CASIELTGDEET. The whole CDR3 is CASIELTGDEETQYF.

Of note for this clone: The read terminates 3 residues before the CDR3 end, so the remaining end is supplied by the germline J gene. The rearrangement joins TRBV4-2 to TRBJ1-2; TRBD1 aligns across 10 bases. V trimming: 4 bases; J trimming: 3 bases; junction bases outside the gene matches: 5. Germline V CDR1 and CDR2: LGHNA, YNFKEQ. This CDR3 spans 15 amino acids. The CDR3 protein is CASSPTGGADYGYTF. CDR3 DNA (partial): TGTGCCAGCAGCCCGACAGGGGGCGCTGACTATGGC.

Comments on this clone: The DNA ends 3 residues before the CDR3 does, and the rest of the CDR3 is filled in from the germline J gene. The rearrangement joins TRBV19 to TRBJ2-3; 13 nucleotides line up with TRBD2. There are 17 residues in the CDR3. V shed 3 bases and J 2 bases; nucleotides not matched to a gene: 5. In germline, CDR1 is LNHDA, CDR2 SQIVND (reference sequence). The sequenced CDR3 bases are TGTGCCAGTAGTATTGGGGGACTAGCGGGGTACACAGATACG. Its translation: CASSIGGLAGYTDT. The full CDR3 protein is CASSIGGLAGYTDTQYF.

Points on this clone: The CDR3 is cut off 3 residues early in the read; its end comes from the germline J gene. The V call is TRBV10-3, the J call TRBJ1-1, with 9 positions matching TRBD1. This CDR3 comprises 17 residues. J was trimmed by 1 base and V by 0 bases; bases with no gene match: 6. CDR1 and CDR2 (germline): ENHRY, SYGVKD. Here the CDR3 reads CAISESRTGQGNTEAFF. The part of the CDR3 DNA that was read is TGTGCCATCAGTGAGTCGAGAACGGGACAGGGGAACACTGAA.

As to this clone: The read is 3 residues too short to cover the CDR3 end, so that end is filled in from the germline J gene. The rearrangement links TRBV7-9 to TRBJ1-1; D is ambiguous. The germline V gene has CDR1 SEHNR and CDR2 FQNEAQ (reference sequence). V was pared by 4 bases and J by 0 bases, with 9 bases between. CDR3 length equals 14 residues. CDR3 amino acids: CASSSGLMNTEAFF. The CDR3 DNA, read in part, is TGTGCCAGCAGCTCGGGGTTAATGAACACTGAA.

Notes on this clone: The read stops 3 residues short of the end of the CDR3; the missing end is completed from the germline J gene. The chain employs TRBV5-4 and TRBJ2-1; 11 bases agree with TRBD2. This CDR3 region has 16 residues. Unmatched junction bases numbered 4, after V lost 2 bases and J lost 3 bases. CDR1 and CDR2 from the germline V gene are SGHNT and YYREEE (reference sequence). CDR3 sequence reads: CASSLPSGGNYNEQFF. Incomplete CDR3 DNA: TGTGCCAGCAGCTTACCTAGCGGGGGGAACTACAATGAG. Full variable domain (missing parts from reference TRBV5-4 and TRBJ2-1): ETGVTQSPTHLIKTRGQQVTLRCSSQSGHNTVSWYQQALGQGPQFIFQYYREEENGRGNFPPRFSGLQFPNYSSELNVNALELDDSALYLCASSLPSGGNYNEQFFGPGTRLTVL.

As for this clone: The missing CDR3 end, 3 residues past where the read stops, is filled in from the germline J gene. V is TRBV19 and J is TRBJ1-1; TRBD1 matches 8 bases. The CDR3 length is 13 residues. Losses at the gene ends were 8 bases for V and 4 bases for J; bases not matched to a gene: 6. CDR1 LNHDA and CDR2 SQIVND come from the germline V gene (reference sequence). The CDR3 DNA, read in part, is TGTGCCAGTCGGACAGGGCAGAGCACTGAA. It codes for CASRTGQSTE. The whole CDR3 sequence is CASRTGQSTEAFF.

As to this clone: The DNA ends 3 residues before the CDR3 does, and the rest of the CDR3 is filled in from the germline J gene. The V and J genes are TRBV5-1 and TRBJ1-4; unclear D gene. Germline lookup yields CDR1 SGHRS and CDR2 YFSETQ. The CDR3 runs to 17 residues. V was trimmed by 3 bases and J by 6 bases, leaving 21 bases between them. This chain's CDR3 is CASSSLPAARVDEKLFF. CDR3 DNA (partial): TGCGCCAGCAGCTCGCTCCCCGCGGCTCGAGTAGATGAAAAA.